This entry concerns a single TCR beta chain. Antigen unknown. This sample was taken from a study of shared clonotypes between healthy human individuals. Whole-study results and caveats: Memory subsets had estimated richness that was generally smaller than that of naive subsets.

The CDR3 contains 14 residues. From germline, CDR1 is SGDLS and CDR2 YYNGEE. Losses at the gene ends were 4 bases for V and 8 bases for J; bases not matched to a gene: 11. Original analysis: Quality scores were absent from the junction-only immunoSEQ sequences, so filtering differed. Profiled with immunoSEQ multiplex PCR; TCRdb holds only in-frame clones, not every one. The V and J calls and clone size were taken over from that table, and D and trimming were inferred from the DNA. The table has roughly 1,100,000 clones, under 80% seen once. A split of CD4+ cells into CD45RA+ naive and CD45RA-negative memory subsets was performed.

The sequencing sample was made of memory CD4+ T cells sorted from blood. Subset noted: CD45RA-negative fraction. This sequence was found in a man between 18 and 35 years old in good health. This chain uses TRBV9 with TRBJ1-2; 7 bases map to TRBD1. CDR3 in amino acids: CASSPQTGIYGYTF. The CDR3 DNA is TGTGCCAGCAGCCCTCAGACAGGGATCTACGGCTACACCTTC.